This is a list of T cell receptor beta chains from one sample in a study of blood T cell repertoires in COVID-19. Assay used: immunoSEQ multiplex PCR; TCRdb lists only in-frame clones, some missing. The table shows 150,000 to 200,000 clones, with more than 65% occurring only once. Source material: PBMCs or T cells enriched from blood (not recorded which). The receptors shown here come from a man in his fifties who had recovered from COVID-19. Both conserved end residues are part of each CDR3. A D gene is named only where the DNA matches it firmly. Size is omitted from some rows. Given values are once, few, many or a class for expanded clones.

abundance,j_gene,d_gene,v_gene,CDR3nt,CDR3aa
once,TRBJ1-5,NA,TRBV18,TGTGCCAGCTCACCTCTAACAGGGCGTAATCAGCCCCAGCATTTT,CASSPLTGRNQPQHF
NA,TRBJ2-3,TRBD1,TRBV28,TGTGCCAGCAGTGGAGGGGACAGGGCCACAGATACGCAGTATTTT,CASSGGDRATDTQYF
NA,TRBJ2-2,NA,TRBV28,TGTGCCACTTTCCAGGGCTCCTACACCGGGGAGCTGTTTTTT,CATFQGSYTGELFF
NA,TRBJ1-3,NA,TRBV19,TGTGCCAGTAGTATCAAAGCGAGCTCTGGAAACACCATATATTTT,CASSIKASSGNTIYF
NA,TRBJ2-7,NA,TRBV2,TGTGCCAGCAGTGGGGGGCGTTGGCTCGAGCAGTACTTC,CASSGGRWLEQYF
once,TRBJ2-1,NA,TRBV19,TGTGCCAGTAGCAAATTGGGCAACTACAATGAGCAGTTCTTC,CASSKLGNYNEQFF
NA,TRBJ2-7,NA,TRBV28,TGTGCCCTTGGGGCTCTAAAGCCCTACGAGCAGTACTTC,CALGALKPYEQYF
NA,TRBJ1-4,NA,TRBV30,TGTGCCTGGAGTGGGACCCTAGCCGCAACTAATGAAAAACTGTTTTTT,CAWSGTLAATNEKLFF
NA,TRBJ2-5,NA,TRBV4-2,TGTGCCAGCAGCCAAGGAGGAGGAAGGAGTCAAGAGACCCAGTACTTC,CASSQGGGRSQETQYF
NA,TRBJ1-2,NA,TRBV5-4,TGTGCCAGCAGCATCACAGGGAAGTATGGCTACACCTTC,CASSITGKYGYTF
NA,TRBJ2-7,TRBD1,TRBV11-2,TGTGCCAGCAGCGCCGGGACAGGGAATTACGAGCAGTACTTC,CASSAGTGNYEQYF
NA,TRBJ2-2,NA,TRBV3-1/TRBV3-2,TGTGCCAGCAGCCAAGAGTCAGGGACCGGGGAGCTGTTTTTT,CASSQESGTGELFF
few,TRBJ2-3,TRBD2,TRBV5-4,TGTGCCAGCAGCTTGGCCGCTAGCGGGGGCACAGATACGCAGTATTTT,CASSLAASGGTDTQYF
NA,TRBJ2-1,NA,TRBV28,TGTGCCAGCAGTTGGGGACTTGCGAGCTCCTACAATGAGCAGTTCTTC,CASSWGLASSYNEQFF
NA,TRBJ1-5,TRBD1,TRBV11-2,TGTGCCAGCAGCTCCGACAGGGCATACAATCAGCCCCAGCATTTT,CASSSDRAYNQPQHF
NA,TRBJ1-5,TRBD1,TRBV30,TGTGCCTGGAGTATCAACAGGGGGCGCGGAGATCAGCCCCAGCATTTT,CAWSINRGRGDQPQHF
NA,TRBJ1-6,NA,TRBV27,TGTGCCAGCAGTTTATCCGGCAGGGCCGAATCACCCCTCCACTTT,CASSLSGRAESPLHF
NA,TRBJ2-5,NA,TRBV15,TGTGCCACCAGCAACCCCGCTAGCATTTGGGAGACCCAGTACTTC,CATSNPASIWETQYF
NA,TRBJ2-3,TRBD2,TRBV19,TGTGCCAGTAGTATCGGAGCGGGAGTGACAGATACGCAGTATTTT,CASSIGAGVTDTQYF
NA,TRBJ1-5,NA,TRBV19,TGTGCCAGTAAACCATGGGGGGATAGCAATCAGCCCCAGCATTTT,CASKPWGDSNQPQHF
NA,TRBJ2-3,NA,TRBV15,TGTGCCACCAGCTATATTCCGGGCAGGGGTCGCGTGGATACGCAGTATTTT,CATSYIPGRGRVDTQYF
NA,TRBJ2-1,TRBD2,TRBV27,TGTGCCAGCAGTTTGAGCGGGAGCATGTACAATGAGCAGTTCTTC,CASSLSGSMYNEQFF
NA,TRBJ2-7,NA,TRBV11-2,TGTGCCAGCAGCTTATGGCAGGGGGGCTCCTACGAGCAGTACTTC,CASSLWQGGSYEQYF